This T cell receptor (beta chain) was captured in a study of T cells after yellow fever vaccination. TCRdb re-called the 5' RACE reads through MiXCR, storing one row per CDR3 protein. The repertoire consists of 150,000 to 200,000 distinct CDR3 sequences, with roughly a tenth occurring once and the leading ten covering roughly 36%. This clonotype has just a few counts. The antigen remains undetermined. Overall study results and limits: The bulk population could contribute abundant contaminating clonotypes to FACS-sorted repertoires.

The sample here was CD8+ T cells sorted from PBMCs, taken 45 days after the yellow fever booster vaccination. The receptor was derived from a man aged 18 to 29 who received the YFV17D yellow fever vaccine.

CDR3 in amino acids: CASSILPVWEQYV. DNA for the CDR3: TGTGCCAGCAGCATACTTCCGGTCTGGGAGCAGTACGTC. The V and J genes are TRBV7-2 and TRBJ2-7; D gene uncertain. Trimming shortened V by 5 bases and J by 7 bases, and 15 bases separated the two germline ends. This CDR3 has 13 amino acids. Germline CDR1 is SGHTA and CDR2 is FQGNSA.